The 25 T cell receptor beta chains below come from one sample, sequenced in a study of blood T cell repertoires in COVID-19. The repertoire was sequenced with immunoSEQ multiplex PCR; TCRdb's copy has only in-frame clones and lacks some. The data hold hundreds of thousands of clones, with 75% to 90% observed a single time. The sample consisted of PBMCs or T cells enriched from blood (not recorded which). The receptors shown here come from a woman in her thirties or forties who had recovered from COVID-19.

The rearrangement links TRBV12-3 or TRBV12-4 to TRBJ2-7; D perhaps matches TRBD2 (5 bases). This CDR3 has 13 residues. Deletions cut 6 bases from V and 1 base from J, with 10 bases between. This chain's CDR3 is CASRLDISYEQYF. The CDR3 nucleotides are TGTGCCAGCAGACTAGACATTTCCTACGAGCAGTACTTC.

V usage is TRBV7-2 and J usage is TRBJ2-5; D is undetermined. Trimming stripped 1 base from V and 1 base from J, with 7 bases between. The germline gives CDR1 SGHTA, CDR2 FQGNSA. This CDR3 has 14 residues. The CDR3, as DNA: TGTGCCAGCAGCTTAGAAAGCTCCCAAGAGACCCAGTACTTC. Translated: CASSLESSQETQYF.

Regarding this clone: The same CDR3 also results from other DNA sequences found in this sample. The chain links TRBV9 to TRBJ2-1; D ambiguous. The CDR3 is 15 amino acids. Trimming removed 0 bases at V and 0 bases at J, with 7 bases between. Germline lookup yields CDR1 SGDLS and CDR2 YYNGEE. The CDR3 reads CASSVEPSSYNEQFF. CDR3 nucleotides: TGTGCCAGCAGCGTAGAGCCTAGCTCCTACAATGAGCAGTTCTTC.

Here the CDR3 DNA reads TGTGCCAGCAGTGAATTCAGGACAGGGGCCTACGAGCAGTACTTC. It yields the protein CASSEFRTGAYEQYF. The V gene is TRBV25-1, the J gene TRBJ2-7; the match to TRBD1 covers 9 bases. The CDR3 has 15 amino acids. CDR1 and CDR2 (germline): MGHDK, SYGVNS. The J segment lost 2 bases and the V segment lost 1 base, leaving 3 bases of the junction unmatched.

V gene TRBV15 combines with J gene TRBJ1-2, with 8 bases aligning to TRBD1. After removal of 5 bases from V and 4 bases from J, the junction contained 9 bases not matched to a gene. The CDR3 spans 15 residues. Looked up from germline, CDR1 is LNHNV and CDR2 is YYDKDF (reference sequence). CDR3 sequence (DNA): TGTGCCACCAGCGTATGGGACAGGCCGTTCTATGGCTACACCTTC. Residues: CATSVWDRPFYGYTF.

The rearrangement joins TRBV7-9 to TRBJ1-5; D call uncertain. There are 16 residues in the CDR3. The V gene's germline CDR1 is SEHNR and CDR2 FQNEAQ (reference sequence). Deletions cut 5 bases from V and 0 bases from J, with 14 bases between. The CDR3 DNA is TGTGCCAGCAGCCTAGACACCGATTATAGCAATCAGCCCCAGCATTTT. Translation: CASSLDTDYSNQPQHF. Together with reference TRBV7-9 and TRBJ1-5, the CDR3 gives the full variable domain: DTGVSQNPRHKITKRGQNVTFRCDPISEHNRLYWYRQTLGQGPEFLTYFQNEAQLEKSRLLSDRFSAERPKGSFSTLEIQRTEQGDSAMYLCASSLDTDYSNQPQHFGDGTRLSIL.

This clone was seen only once. The same CDR3 can be traced to other DNA sequences in this sample. The J gene is TRBJ1-6, the V gene TRBV5-1; no clear D. V was cut by 0 bases and J by 8 bases, with 6 bases left in between. Per germline, CDR1 SGHRS and CDR2 YFSETQ. The CDR3 spans 13 residues. CDR3 coding DNA: TGCGCCAGCAGCTTGGCGGGGTATTCACCCCTCCACTTT. Translating gives CASSLAGYSPLHF.

This clone has only one observation. The chain has TRBV10-1 and TRBJ2-3; no reliable D call. Germline V lookup: CDR1 WNHNN, CDR2 SYGVQD (reference sequence). Trimming removed 6 bases from V and 6 bases from J, with 7 bases in between. The CDR3 totals 11 residues. CDR3 in DNA: TGCGCCAGCAGCGACGGGGATACGCAGTATTTT. Translating it yields CASSDGDTQYF.

The chain employs TRBV2 and TRBJ2-3; 10 bases line up with TRBD2. The CDR3 is made up of 14 amino acids. Unmatched junction bases numbered 5, after V lost 6 bases and J lost 5 bases. Germline V CDR1 and CDR2: SNHLY, FYNNEI. The CDR3 here is CASSAGLAVDTQYF. The CDR3 DNA follows: TGTGCCAGCAGCGCCGGACTAGCGGTAGATACGCAGTATTTT. Combining the CDR3 with reference TRBV2 and TRBJ2-3 gives the whole variable domain EPEVTQTPSHQVTQMGQEVILRCVPISNHLYFYWYRQILGQKVEFLVSFYNNEISEKSEIFDDQFSVERPDGSNFTLKIRSTKLEDSAMYFCASSAGLAVDTQYFGPGTRLTVL.

This sequence joins TRBV19 and TRBJ2-5; 11 bases agree with TRBD2. V was clipped by 6 bases and J by 2 bases; unmatched bases: 5. CDR1 and CDR2 (germline): LNHDA, SQIVND (reference sequence). The CDR3 extends over 15 amino acids. Here the CDR3 DNA reads TGTGCCAGTAGCACGACTAGCGGGACTCAAGAGACCCAGTACTTC. Protein sequence: CASSTTSGTQETQYF.

The chain recombines TRBV5-1 with TRBJ1-1, with a possible D match to TRBD1 (6 bases). The CDR3 has 15 amino acids. Germline CDR1 SGHRS, CDR2 YFSETQ. Trimming cost V 4 bases and J 2 bases, with 15 bases left between them. CDR3 residues: CASSPRQVGNTEAFF. DNA of the CDR3: TGCGCCAGCAGCCCAAGACAGGTCGGAAACACTGAAGCTTTCTTT. The full variable domain, in which reference TRBV5-1 and TRBJ1-1 provide the parts outside the CDR3, is KAGVTQTPRYLIKTRGQQVTLSCSPISGHRSVSWYQQTPGQGLQFLFEYFSETQRNKGNFPGRFSGRQFSNSRSEMNVSTLELGDSALYLCASSPRQVGNTEAFFGQGTRLTVV.

The chain carries TRBV5-6 and TRBJ1-6; 9 bases align to TRBD1. The CDR3 is made up of 15 amino acids. V trimming: 4 bases; J trimming: 7 bases; junction bases outside the gene matches: 6. Germline V gives CDR1 SGHDT, CDR2 YYEEEE. The CDR3 spells CASSPTGTGNSPLHF. CDR3 bases: TGTGCCAGCAGCCCAACCGGGACAGGGAATTCACCCCTCCACTTT.

The gene calls are TRBV4-3 and TRBJ2-5; TRBD1 matches 7 bases. Germline V gives CDR1 LGHNA, CDR2 YSLEER. Trimming cost V 0 bases and J 4 bases; bases outside gene matches: 5. This CDR3 comprises 15 residues. This CDR3 reads CASSQDRQGGETQYF. Written as DNA, the CDR3 is TGCGCCAGCAGCCAAGATCGACAGGGTGGAGAGACCCAGTACTTC.

This clone was recorded only once. This chain connects TRBV30 to TRBJ1-3, with 7 nucleotides matching TRBD1. CDR3 length: 14 amino acids. The V segment lost 5 bases and the J segment 0 bases; nucleotides outside the gene matches: 4. The germline V gene encodes CDR1 GTSNPN and CDR2 SVGIG (reference sequence). As DNA, the CDR3 is TGTGCCTGGTCCCGGGACAGCTCTGGAAACACCATATATTTT. This codes for CAWSRDSSGNTIYF.

The V gene is TRBV7-2, the J gene TRBJ2-3, with 10 bases identical to TRBD2. The CDR3 is made up of 15 amino acids. CDR1 and CDR2 (germline): SGHTA, FQGNSA. V gave up 2 bases and J gave up 6 bases; unmatched junction bases: 5. CDR3 sequence (DNA): TGTGCCAGCAGCTTAAGGCTAGCGGGAGTGGATACGCAGTATTTT. Protein product: CASSLRLAGVDTQYF. Combining the CDR3 with reference TRBV7-2 and TRBJ2-3 gives the whole variable domain GAGVSQSPSNKVTEKGKDVELRCDPISGHTALYWYRQSLGQGLEFLIYFQGNSAPDKSGLPSDRFSAERTGGSVSTLTIQRTQQEDSAVYLCASSLRLAGVDTQYFGPGTRLTVL.

The chain couples TRBV7-3 to TRBJ2-1, with TRBD1 matching 8 bases. The CDR3 extends over 14 amino acids. Germline CDR1 is SGHTA and CDR2 is FQGTGA. The junction had 2 bases not matched to a gene; V was cut back by 2 bases and J by 5 bases. CDR3 bases: TGTGCCAGCAGCTTAGCAGGGGGCCACAATGAGCAGTTCTTC. Amino acids: CASSLAGGHNEQFF.

The chain recombines TRBV27 with TRBJ1-1, with D perhaps TRBD1 (5 bases). V dropped 4 bases and J dropped 7 bases, with 25 bases sitting between them. Germline CDR1 reads MNHEY; CDR2 reads SMNVEV (reference sequence). This CDR3 region has 17 residues. In nucleotides, the CDR3 is TGTGCCAGCAGTTCCCCCTTGGGAGGGGCGGGTGTTGATGAAGCTTTCTTT. Its translation: CASSSPLGGAGVDEAFF.

The gene calls are TRBV6-2 or TRBV6-3 and TRBJ1-2; possible D gene TRBD1, 6 bases. This CDR3 is 13 amino acids long. With 5 bases removed from V and 5 bases from J, the gap between germline ends came to 12 bases. Germline assignment: CDR1 MNHEY and CDR2 SVGEGT. The CDR3 region has the DNA TGTGCCAGCAGTACGGACAGTTTGTATGGCTACACCTTC. Protein: CASSTDSLYGYTF.

The CDR3, as DNA: TGTGCCAGCTCAGGTAGCGGGAGACGGTCTTCCTACAATGAGCAGTTCTTC. Encoded protein: CASSGSGRRSSYNEQFF. The genes are TRBV9 and TRBJ2-1, with 9 nucleotides matching TRBD2. The CDR3 is 17 residues long. V lost 7 bases to trimming and J lost 1 base; unmatched junction nucleotides: 12. In germline, CDR1 is SGDLS, CDR2 YYNGEE.

J is TRBJ1-5 and V is TRBV5-6, with D uncertain. The CDR3 is 14 amino acids. V lost 0 bases, J lost 1 base, and 5 bases lay in between. From germline, CDR1 is SGHDT and CDR2 YYEEEE. The CDR3 sequence is CASSLGRSNQPQHF. CDR3 DNA: TGTGCCAGCAGCTTGGGGCGGAGCAATCAGCCCCAGCATTTT.

The chain couples TRBV6-4 to TRBJ2-2; D might be TRBD2 (6 bases). Trimming removed 0 bases from V and 7 bases from J, with 12 bases in between. Germline V gene data show CDR1 as MRHNA and CDR2 as SNTAGT. The CDR3 extends over 15 amino acids. CDR3 DNA: TGTGCCAGCAGTGACTCGAGGCTCGGGGGCGGGGAGCTGTTTTTT. Residues: CASSDSRLGGGELFF.

The rearrangement uses TRBV13 and TRBJ2-1, with TRBD1 matching 11 bases. Unmatched junction bases numbered 14, after V lost 5 bases and J lost 8 bases. The CDR3 spans 17 residues. CDR1 and CDR2 from the germline V gene are PRHDT and FYEKMQ (reference sequence). The CDR3 coding sequence is TGTGCCAGCAGCCAGGACAGGGGGCCGGGGTCTGACGATGAGCAGTTCTTC. It yields the protein CASSQDRGPGSDDEQFF.

The chain combines TRBV28 with TRBJ2-3; 9 bases agree with TRBD1. Germline V gives CDR1 MDHEN, CDR2 SYDVKM. Trimming at V came to 6 bases and at J to 5 bases, leaving 12 bases not matched to a gene. The CDR3 spans 16 residues. The CDR3 nucleotides read TGTGCCAGCAGGGCCACCCACAGGGGGCAGGGAGATACGCAGTATTTT. It specifies CASRATHRGQGDTQYF. Complete variable domain (other parts from reference TRBV28 and TRBJ2-3): DVKVTQSSRYLVKRTGEKVFLECVQDMDHENMFWYRQDPGLGLRLIYFSYDVKMKEKGDIPEGYSVSREKKERFSLILESASTNQTSMYLCASRATHRGQGDTQYFGPGTRLTVL.

The chain combines TRBV6-5 with TRBJ1-2, with 7 bases lining up with TRBD1. Germline-derived CDR1 and CDR2 are MNHEY and SVGAGI. The CDR3 runs 14 residues. With V trimmed by 4 bases and J by 6 bases, 8 bases remained unmatched. DNA of the CDR3: TGTGCCAGCAGTTTCGACAGGGACGGGGATGGCTACACCTTC. As protein: CASSFDRDGDGYTF.

The chain is built from TRBV19 and TRBJ2-7; 8 bases line up with TRBD1. With V trimmed by 4 bases and J by 0 bases, 5 bases remained unmatched. This CDR3 region has 15 residues. The germline V gene has CDR1 LNHDA and CDR2 SQIVND (reference sequence). The CDR3 sequence is CASSKGQAVSYEQYF. The CDR3 coding sequence is TGTGCCAGTAGTAAGGGACAGGCGGTCTCCTACGAGCAGTACTTC.